This T cell receptor beta chain was profiled in a study of regulatory T cells in long-lasting Graves disease. Notes on the study in general: It was in persistent disease that TRBV28, TRBJ1-2 and TRBJ2-5 were favored.

For TCR beta, libraries came from iRepertoire HTBI primers and Arm-PCR of CDR3 regions. TCRdb fed the multiplex PCR reads into MiXCR, producing one record per CDR3 protein. The sample includes more than 450,000 distinct CDR3 sequences, about 12% seen only once; the top ten take approximately 9%. Indicated time point: newly diagnosed GD, antithyroid drugs for less than 3 months. RNA isolated from PBMCs was used to make the TCR library. The patient group derived from an endocrinology department in Xi'an, China. The sample holds a few counts of this clonotype. Its target is unknown. The V gene's germline CDR1 is SGDLS and CDR2 YYNGEE. The CDR3 totals 15 residues. Trimming took 3 bases from V and 1 from J, leaving 8 bases between them. These sequences were also reported in another study, on T cells in Graves' hyperthyroidism and ophthalmopathy. According to that study: Graves' hyperthyroidism without ophthalmopathy progression within 18 months was termed stable.

The V and J genes are TRBV9 and TRBJ2-6, with D tentatively TRBD1 (5 bases). This receptor was taken from a woman in her thirties with Graves disease. The material sequenced was peripheral blood mononuclear cells (PBMCs), taken at new diagnosis, from a patient treated with antithyroid drugs. CDR3 DNA: TGTGCCAGCAGCGCCACAGGTTCTGGGGCCAACGTCCTGACTTTC. It specifies CASSATGSGANVLTF. Together with reference TRBV9 and TRBJ2-6, the CDR3 gives the full variable domain: DSGVTQTPKHLITATGQRVTLRCSPRSGDLSVYWYQQSLDQGLQFLIQYYNGEERAKGNILERFSAQQFPDLHSELNLSSLELGDSALYFCASSATGSGANVLTFGAGSRLTVL.